A single sample is the source of the 15 T cell receptor beta chains below, sequenced in a study of PD-1 blockade in classical Hodgkin lymphoma. Data came from immunoSEQ multiplex PCR; TCRdb stores just in-frame clones and leaves some out. The table records over 15,000 clones, 70% to 80% of them present only once. The patients all showed relapse after autologous stem cell transplantation, while their brentuximab vedotin exposure varied. The sequences come from peripheral blood mononuclear cells (PBMCs), collected before the second cycle of nivolumab. These receptors were collected from a human donor with classical Hodgkin lymphoma.

The chain combines TRBV11-2 with TRBJ1-4, with 7 nucleotides matching TRBD1. The J segment lost 3 bases and the V segment lost 5 bases, leaving 6 bases of the junction unmatched. The CDR3 has 15 residues. Germline CDR1 is SGHAT and CDR2 is FQNNGV. The DNA for the CDR3 is TGTGCCAGCAGCCCGACAGGGACCTCTAATGAAAAACTGTTTTTT. This encodes CASSPTGTSNEKLFF.

The rearrangement links TRBV15 to TRBJ2-1, with 8 bases that match TRBD2. CDR1 and CDR2 from the germline V gene are LNHNV and YYDKDF (reference sequence). The CDR3 spans 13 residues. V shed 1 base, J shed 15 bases, and the junction held 8 bases outside the gene matches. The DNA for the CDR3 is TGTGCCACCAGCAGAGGGGCGGGGGGCATGGGGTTCTTC. Its translation: CATSRGAGGMGFF.

The chain combines TRBV5-8 with TRBJ1-3; maybe TRBD1 (5 bases). V dropped 4 bases and J dropped 5 bases, with 13 bases sitting between them. CDR3 length equals 14 residues. Germline assignment: CDR1 SGHTS and CDR2 YDEGEE. CDR3 bases: TGTGCCAGCAGCGCATGGACAAATCGAAACACCATATATTTT. Protein: CASSAWTNRNTIYF.

CDR3 sequence reads: CASSEMTSGLETQYF. CDR3 nucleotides: TGTGCCAGCAGTGAGATGACTAGCGGGCTGGAGACCCAGTACTTC. The chain joins TRBV25-1 to TRBJ2-5; TRBD2 matches at 10 bases. Germline CDR1 and CDR2: MGHDK and SYGVNS. The CDR3 consists of 15 residues. With V trimmed by 3 bases and J by 5 bases, 6 bases remained unmatched. The whole variable domain, filled in from reference TRBV25-1 and TRBJ2-5, reads EADIYQTPRYLVIGTGKKITLECSQTMGHDKMYWYQQDPGMELHLIHYSYGVNSTEKGDLSSESTVSRIRTEHFPLTLESARPSHTSQYLCASSEMTSGLETQYFGPGTRLLVL.

This chain uses TRBV12-5 with TRBJ2-2; perhaps TRBD1 as D (6 bases). The germline V and J ends were trimmed by 9 bases and 3 bases, with 8 bases remaining between them. CDR3 length: 12 amino acids. Germline assignment: CDR1 LGHNT and CDR2 FRNRAP. The CDR3 reads CASEGDTGELFF. CDR3 DNA sequence: TGTGCTAGCGAGGGGGACACCGGGGAGCTGTTTTTT. Looking up the rest from reference TRBV12-5 and TRBJ2-2 gives the full variable domain: DARVTQTPRHKVTEMGQEVTMRCQPILGHNTVFWYRQTMMQGLELLAYFRNRAPLDDSGMPKDRFSAEMPDATLATLKIQPSEPRDSAVYFCASEGDTGELFFGEGSRLTVL.

This chain connects TRBV10-3 to TRBJ1-5, with D unresolved. There are 12 residues in the CDR3. V dropped 6 bases and J dropped 6 bases, with 9 bases sitting between them. The V gene's germline CDR1 is ENHRY and CDR2 SYGVKD. For the CDR3, the DNA is TGTGCCATCAGAAGTCCCGGTCAGCCCCAGCATTTT. Translation: CAIRSPGQPQHF.

V and J are TRBV7-2 and TRBJ2-2; TRBD1 agrees at 8 bases. V was pared by 3 bases and J by 1 base, with 10 bases of the junction left unmatched. Germline CDR1 is SGHTA and CDR2 is FQGNSA. The CDR3 sequence is 18 residues long. This CDR3 reads CASSFPRTGLGNTGELFF. DNA for the CDR3: TGTGCCAGCAGCTTCCCCCGGACAGGGCTGGGGAACACCGGGGAGCTGTTTTTT.

This clone has just one count. The chain has TRBV4-3 and TRBJ1-2; the match to TRBD1 covers 7 bases. The CDR3 consists of 15 residues. After removal of 0 bases from V and 4 bases from J, the junction contained 5 bases not matched to a gene. Germline V CDR1 and CDR2: LGHNA, YSLEER. Here the CDR3 reads CASSQDETGLYGYTF. The CDR3 DNA is TGCGCCAGCAGCCAAGATGAGACAGGGCTCTATGGCTACACCTTC.

The chain has TRBV6-4 and TRBJ2-2, with 9 positions matching TRBD1. The germline gives CDR1 MRHNA, CDR2 SNTAGT. The junction had 2 bases not matched to a gene; V was cut back by 4 bases and J by 5 bases. CDR3 length equals 14 residues. The CDR3: CASSVDRGTGELFF. The DNA for the CDR3 is TGTGCCAGCAGTGTCGACAGGGGGACCGGGGAGCTGTTTTTT.

The chain links TRBV6-6 to TRBJ2-1; D is possibly TRBD2 (6 bases). V lost 5 bases and J 9 bases, leaving 17 bases between the germline ends. Germline V CDR1 and CDR2: MNHNY, SVGAGI (reference sequence). The CDR3 extends over 14 amino acids. The CDR3 sequence: CASSPLGGTGEQFF. The CDR3 DNA sequence: TGTGCCAGCAGTCCCTTGGGCGGGACGGGTGAGCAGTTCTTC.

This clone was seen a single time. The V call is TRBV7-2, the J call TRBJ2-7; D uncertain. The CDR3 covers 13 residues. From germline, CDR1 is SGHTA and CDR2 FQGNSA. The V end was cut by 3 bases, the J end by 0 bases, with 6 bases between. The CDR3 DNA sequence: TGTGCCAGCAGCTTGCAGAGCTCCTACGAGCAGTACTTC. Encoded protein: CASSLQSSYEQYF.

The CDR3 nucleotides are TGTGCCAGCAGCTTAAGGACAAGGCCGACAGATACGCAGTATTTT. Its protein is CASSLRTRPTDTQYF. The chain employs TRBV11-2 and TRBJ2-3; D may be TRBD1 (5 bases). Germline V gene sequence: CDR1 SGHAT, CDR2 FQNNGV. This CDR3 is built from 15 residues. Deletions cut 2 bases from V and 3 bases from J, with 12 bases between.

The chain has TRBV6-5 and TRBJ2-7; D is ambiguous. Germline V gene data show CDR1 as MNHEY and CDR2 as SVGAGI. The CDR3 is 12 residues long. The V end was cut by 7 bases, the J end by 2 bases, with 9 bases between. CDR3 bases: TGTGCCAGCACACCGGACCCCTACGAGCAGTACTTC. Encoded protein: CASTPDPYEQYF.

The CDR3: CASSLEVVRTDYEQYF. The CDR3 DNA follows: TGTGCCAGCAGTTTAGAGGTAGTCAGGACAGACTACGAGCAGTACTTC. The genes are TRBV28 and TRBJ2-7; the D gene is possibly TRBD1 (6 bases). In germline, CDR1 is MDHEN, CDR2 SYDVKM. V was pared by 2 bases and J by 3 bases, with 17 bases between. The CDR3 extends over 16 amino acids. Full variable domain (outside the CDR3, taken from reference TRBV28 and TRBJ2-7): DVKVTQSSRYLVKRTGEKVFLECVQDMDHENMFWYRQDPGLGLRLIYFSYDVKMKEKGDIPEGYSVSREKKERFSLILESASTNQTSMYLCASSLEVVRTDYEQYFGPGTRLTVT.

CDR3 coding DNA: TGTGCCAGCAGCCAACGGCGAATGCGATGGGCTGAAGCTTTCTTT. It specifies CASSQRRMRWAEAFF. The chain joins TRBV4-2 to TRBJ1-1; D not certain. The ends were cut back, 2 bases at V and 6 bases at J, with 16 bases in the middle. The germline gives CDR1 LGHNA, CDR2 YNFKEQ. This CDR3 contains 15 residues.